Each of the 13 T cell receptor beta chains below was sequenced from the same sample in a study of T-cell reconstitution after alpha-beta-depleted transplantation in children. Researchers prepared the TCRbeta library using unique molecular identifiers, the study reports. TCRdb called the PCR reads again in MiXCR, with one record for every CDR3 protein. The sample contains 500,000 to 600,000 distinct CDR3 sequences, 25% to 30% of which appear only once. Here the sequenced sample was PBMCs, taken before TCRalphabeta/CD19-depleted stem cell transplant. These receptor sequences come from a boy under two years old with Wiskott-Aldrich syndrome, due to receive a stem cell transplant.

The genes are TRBV11-2 and TRBJ2-7; D not certain. The germline V gene has CDR1 SGHAT and CDR2 FQNNGV. The CDR3 runs 13 residues. The V end was cut by 3 bases, the J end by 2 bases, with 8 bases between. CDR3 DNA sequence: TGTGCCAGCAGCTTCCCCTTACCCTACGAGCAGTACTTC. This sequence encodes CASSFPLPYEQYF.

CDR3 amino acids: CAISDSGGSYNEQFF. DNA for the CDR3: TGTGCCATCAGTGACAGCGGGGGCTCCTACAATGAGCAGTTCTTC. The chain combines TRBV10-3 with TRBJ2-1; TRBD2 agrees at 8 bases. The CDR3 contains 15 residues. The germline V gene has CDR1 ENHRY and CDR2 SYGVKD. The V and J ends lost 3 bases and 0 bases, in that order; junction bases with no gene match: 1.

The CDR3 DNA follows: TGTGCCGTACGGGACAGCAGGTCCTACGAGCAGTACTTC. Encoded protein: CAVRDSRSYEQYF. The J gene is TRBJ2-7, the V gene TRBV28; 7 nucleotides line up with TRBD1. Germline trimming cut 11 bases from V and 1 base from J; bases unmatched to any gene: 8. Germline V gives CDR1 MDHEN, CDR2 SYDVKM. The CDR3 length is 13 residues.

The chain has TRBV5-1 and TRBJ2-1, with TRBD2 matching over 9 bases. With V trimmed by 2 bases and J by 6 bases, 3 bases remained unmatched. Germline V gene sequence: CDR1 SGHRS, CDR2 YFSETQ. There are 14 residues in the CDR3. CDR3 loop: CASSLRAGGNEQFF. The CDR3 nucleotides are TGCGCCAGCAGCTTACGAGCGGGAGGCAATGAGCAGTTCTTC.

V is TRBV5-5 and J is TRBJ2-5, with D possibly matching TRBD2 (7 bases). V was trimmed by 0 bases and J by 4 bases, leaving 16 bases between them. The CDR3 is 16 amino acids. Germline CDR1 reads SGHKS; CDR2 reads YYEKEE (reference sequence). The CDR3 protein is CASSLDGGRILETQYF. CDR3 bases: TGTGCCAGCAGCTTGGACGGGGGGCGGATACTAGAGACCCAGTACTTC.

The chain couples TRBV2 to TRBJ2-5; 7 nucleotides match TRBD2. V shed 6 bases and J 5 bases; nucleotides not matched to a gene: 12. This CDR3 has 15 residues. Germline lookup yields CDR1 SNHLY and CDR2 FYNNEI. The CDR3 DNA reads as TGTGCCAGCAGCCCGGGACTAAAAGGGAGGGAGACCCAGTACTTC. Protein product: CASSPGLKGRETQYF.

This clonotype was counted a single time. The chain has TRBV5-1 and TRBJ1-4; maybe TRBD1 (6 bases). The CDR3 spans 14 residues. Trimming left V 2 bases short and J 10 bases short, with 15 bases between. Looked up from germline, CDR1 is SGHRS and CDR2 is YFSETQ. The CDR3 DNA is TGCGCCAGCAGCTTATCTCAGGGGCGGGCAAAACTGTTTTTT. Translation: CASSLSQGRAKLFF.

The V call is TRBV12-3 or TRBV12-4, the J call TRBJ2-5, with a weak D call TRBD1 (5 bases). V lost 5 bases to trimming and J lost 6 bases, with 13 bases between them. CDR3 length: 13 residues. The CDR3 loop is CASSTRVWKTQYF. In DNA form, the CDR3 reads TGTGCCAGCAGTACCAGGGTTTGGAAGACCCAGTACTTC.

V usage is TRBV20-1 and J usage is TRBJ2-5; D is perhaps TRBD1 (6 bases). The V gene's germline CDR1 is DFQATT and CDR2 SNEGSKA (reference sequence). The CDR3 is 15 amino acids. The V gene lost 0 bases and the J gene lost 2 bases, with 13 bases spanning the gap. The CDR3 loop is CSARDGRQAQETQYF. The CDR3, as DNA: TGCAGTGCTAGAGATGGCCGACAGGCTCAAGAGACCCAGTACTTC.

A few counts support this clonotype. This chain links TRBV5-6 with TRBJ1-6; TRBD1 is a possible D gene (6 bases). The CDR3 totals 14 residues. Trimming took off 0 bases at V and 10 bases at J, with 11 bases between the two ends. CDR1 is SGHDT, CDR2 YYEEEE, per germline. The CDR3 sequence is CASSLGQVGSPLHF. CDR3 sequence (DNA): TGTGCCAGCAGCTTGGGACAGGTGGGATCACCCCTCCACTTT.

This clonotype was seen a handful of times. The V and J genes are TRBV2 and TRBJ2-1, with a possible D match to TRBD2 (6 bases). Trimming left V 6 bases short and J 2 bases short, with 17 bases between. The length of the CDR3 is 16 residues. In germline, CDR1 is SNHLY, CDR2 FYNNEI. The CDR3 DNA follows: TGTGCCAGCAGCTCAACCCGGGACTTCCCCTACAATGAGCAGTTCTTC. Translation gives CASSSTRDFPYNEQFF.

Of note for this clonotype: One end of the junction varies from germline; a read error may be responsible. In DNA, the CDR3 is TGCTGTGCTAGGCGTCTGCGGACTAGCGGGAGAGATGAGCAGTACTTC. It encodes CCARRLRTSGRDEQYF. The rearrangement links TRBV20-1 to TRBJ2-7, with 13 bases aligning to TRBD2. This CDR3 is built from 16 residues. Germline V gene sequence: CDR1 DFQATT, CDR2 SNEGSKA (reference sequence).

This clonotype was found a few times. V usage is TRBV5-1 and J usage is TRBJ2-1; D is tentatively TRBD1 or TRBD2 (5 bases each). The germline V and J ends were trimmed by 0 bases and 10 bases, with 20 bases remaining between them. CDR1 is SGHRS, CDR2 YFSETQ, per germline. The CDR3 extends over 16 amino acids. CDR3 sequence reads: CASSLGSGRAANEQFF. The CDR3 DNA sequence: TGCGCCAGCAGCTTGGGGTCGGGACGCGCGGCGAACGAGCAGTTCTTC.